The 24 T cell receptor beta chains reported below all come from one sample, sequenced in a study of shared clonotypes between healthy human individuals. CD45RO-negative CD8 cells positively selected for CCR7 made up the naive population, which excluded terminally differentiated effector memory CD45RA+ cells. Produced via immunoSEQ multiplex PCR; TCRdb's table is partial and in-frame only. The sample lists millions of clones, 85% to 95% seen once, with roughly 1.7% in the top ten. Source material: naive CD8+ T cells from PBMCs. Receptor source: a man between 18 and 29 years old in good health. Some clones in this sample may be carry-over from other donors' samples.

The V gene is TRBV5-1, the J gene TRBJ1-1; the D is unclear. CDR3 length: 13 residues. CDR1 SGHRS and CDR2 YFSETQ come from the germline V gene. Trimming removed 0 bases from V and 8 bases from J, with 11 bases in between. CDR3 sequence reads: CASSLGRADEAFF. The CDR3, as DNA: TGCGCCAGCAGCTTGGGCCGGGCAGACGAAGCTTTCTTT.

CDR3 sequence reads: CASSQTSGRGDTQYF. CDR3 in DNA: TGTGCCAGCAGCCAGACTAGCGGGAGAGGAGATACGCAGTATTTT. The V gene is TRBV7-3, the J gene TRBJ2-3; 12 bases agree with TRBD2. Germline V CDR1 and CDR2: SGHTA, FQGTGA. CDR3 length: 15 amino acids. The V segment lost 5 bases and the J segment 5 bases; nucleotides outside the gene matches: 5.

The chain links TRBV29-1 to TRBJ2-1, with 11 bases identical to TRBD2. The CDR3 extends over 17 amino acids. CDR1 and CDR2 from the germline V gene are SQVTM and ANQGSEA. Trimming cost V 5 bases and J 0 bases; bases outside gene matches: 9. The CDR3 sequence: CSVTGTSGISSYNEQFF. CDR3 nucleotide sequence: TGCAGCGTTACCGGGACTAGCGGTATAAGCTCCTACAATGAGCAGTTCTTC.

The chain combines TRBV7-9 with TRBJ2-7; tentative D call: TRBD2 (6 bases). The CDR3 consists of 13 residues. The V gene lost 3 bases and the J gene lost 7 bases, with 13 bases spanning the gap. CDR1 SEHNR and CDR2 FQNEAQ come from the germline V gene (reference sequence). CDR3 in DNA: TGTGCCAGCAGCTTTGGGGGGACGGGGGAGCAGTACTTC. Translation gives CASSFGGTGEQYF. The variable domain in full, completed from reference TRBV7-9 and TRBJ2-7, reads DTGVSQNPRHKITKRGQNVTFRCDPISEHNRLYWYRQTLGQGPEFLTYFQNEAQLEKSRLLSDRFSAERPKGSFSTLEIQRTEQGDSAMYLCASSFGGTGEQYFGPGTRLTVT.

The chain is built from TRBV15 and TRBJ1-5; D is unclear. CDR1 is LNHNV, CDR2 YYDKDF, per germline (reference sequence). The CDR3 is 14 amino acids. Trimming took 0 bases from V and 3 from J, leaving 6 bases between them. The CDR3 here is CATSRDLSNQPQHF. The CDR3 nucleotides read TGTGCCACCAGCAGAGATTTGTCCAATCAGCCCCAGCATTTT.

V usage is TRBV28 and J usage is TRBJ2-7, with unresolved D. The germline gives CDR1 MDHEN, CDR2 SYDVKM. V was cut by 6 bases and J by 5 bases, with 14 bases left in between. The CDR3 has 13 residues. Here the CDR3 reads CASSEVGLNEQYF. The CDR3 DNA follows: TGTGCCAGCAGCGAGGTGGGCTTGAACGAGCAGTACTTC.

This chain connects TRBV28 to TRBJ2-7; 7 bases line up with TRBD2. V trimming: 5 bases; J trimming: 5 bases; junction bases outside the gene matches: 6. The length of the CDR3 is 13 residues. Looked up from germline, CDR1 is MDHEN and CDR2 is SYDVKM. The chain's CDR3 is CASSISLAHEQYF. The CDR3, as DNA: TGTGCCAGCAGTATCTCACTAGCGCACGAGCAGTACTTC.

The rearrangement links TRBV2 to TRBJ2-7; D gene uncertain. Looked up from germline, CDR1 is SNHLY and CDR2 is FYNNEI. This CDR3 has 14 residues. V was shortened by 8 bases and J by 2 bases, with 16 bases between the two germline ends. CDR3 nucleotide sequence: TGTGCCAGCCCAAGGGCCGGTGGCCCCTACGAGCAGTACTTC. This translates into CASPRAGGPYEQYF.

The chain employs TRBV6-6 and TRBJ2-1, with D unclear. Germline V lookup: CDR1 MNHNY, CDR2 SVGAGI (reference sequence). Trimming stripped 8 bases from V and 15 bases from J, with 17 bases between. The length of the CDR3 is 11 residues. CDR3 sequence reads: CASGSWVSPFF. CDR3 nucleotide sequence: TGTGCCAGCGGGTCGTGGGTATCACCGTTCTTC.

This chain links TRBV28 with TRBJ1-4; D gene unclear. This CDR3 region has 19 residues. Looked up from germline, CDR1 is MDHEN and CDR2 is SYDVKM. Trimming stripped 6 bases from V and 0 bases from J, with 23 bases between. The CDR3 DNA follows: TGTGCCAGCAGCAGACCTCTGGCCCGGGAGGACGCAACTAATGAAAAACTGTTTTTT. Its translation: CASSRPLAREDATNEKLFF. Filled out from reference TRBV28 and TRBJ1-4, the complete variable domain reads DVKVTQSSRYLVKRTGEKVFLECVQDMDHENMFWYRQDPGLGLRLIYFSYDVKMKEKGDIPEGYSVSREKKERFSLILESASTNQTSMYLCASSRPLAREDATNEKLFFGSGTQLSVL.

V is TRBV19 and J is TRBJ2-6; D is unclear. Trimming took off 2 bases at V and 2 bases at J, with 7 bases between the two ends. Germline V gene sequence: CDR1 LNHDA, CDR2 SQIVND (reference sequence). The length of the CDR3 is 15 residues. CDR3 sequence: CASSINPPGANVLTF. The CDR3 nucleotides read TGTGCCAGTAGTATAAACCCACCTGGGGCCAACGTCCTGACTTTC.

The chain has TRBV7-8 and TRBJ2-2; 14 bases align to TRBD2. V dropped 3 bases and J dropped 4; count of bases not matched to a gene: 4. The length of the CDR3 is 17 residues. Germline-derived CDR1 and CDR2 are SGHVS and FQNEAQ. CDR3 coding DNA: TGTGCCAGCAGCTTCAGACTAGCGGGAGGGTTCACCGGGGAGCTGTTTTTT. This encodes CASSFRLAGGFTGELFF.

The chain carries TRBV27 and TRBJ1-5; D may be TRBD1 (5 bases). Germline V gene lookup returns CDR1 MNHEY and CDR2 SMNVEV (reference sequence). Deletions cut 1 base from V and 3 bases from J, with 10 bases between. CDR3 length: 15 amino acids. The CDR3 DNA sequence: TGTGCCAGCAGTTTATGGGGGGGGATCAATCAGCCCCAGCATTTT. It translates to CASSLWGGINQPQHF.

The chain carries TRBV5-4 and TRBJ2-1; D is uncertain. The CDR3 totals 18 residues. Germline CDR1 SGHNT, CDR2 YYREEE (reference sequence). V was shortened by 0 bases and J by 4 bases, with 20 bases between the two germline ends. This chain's CDR3 is CASSLAMGSPPLYNEQFF. CDR3 sequence (DNA): TGTGCCAGCAGCTTGGCGATGGGGTCCCCACCATTGTACAATGAGCAGTTCTTC.

The chain carries TRBV25-1 and TRBJ2-7; 7 bases fit TRBD1. Trimming removed 4 bases from V and 4 bases from J; junction bases left unmatched: 1. This CDR3 contains 12 residues. Germline V gene data show CDR1 as MGHDK and CDR2 as SYGVNS. The CDR3 protein is CASSGDSYEQYF. CDR3 in DNA: TGTGCCAGCAGTGGGGACAGTTACGAGCAGTACTTC.

The genes are TRBV5-4 and TRBJ1-3; TRBD1 might be the D (6 bases). This CDR3 comprises 17 residues. Germline lookup yields CDR1 SGHNT and CDR2 YYREEE (reference sequence). The V end was cut by 1 base, the J end by 3 bases, with 17 bases between. CDR3 in amino acids: CASSLRGASNSGNTIYF. For the CDR3, the DNA is TGTGCCAGCAGCTTGAGGGGGGCGAGTAATAGTGGAAACACCATATATTTT.

This chain uses TRBV19 with TRBJ1-2; 8 positions match TRBD1. The CDR3 spans 13 residues. J was trimmed by 6 bases and V by 6 bases; bases with no gene match: 6. Germline values: CDR1 LNHDA, CDR2 SQIVND (reference sequence). The CDR3 spells CASRPGQGDGYTF. The CDR3 bases are TGTGCCAGTAGGCCCGGACAGGGTGATGGCTACACCTTC.

DNA for the CDR3: TGTGCCAGTAGCCCCCGAGAGACCGGGGAGCTGTTTTTT. Translating it yields CASSPRETGELFF. The V call is TRBV19, the J call TRBJ2-2; D gene unclear. CDR3 size: 13 residues. Looked up from germline, CDR1 is LNHDA and CDR2 is SQIVND (reference sequence). The ends were cut back, 6 bases at V and 5 bases at J, with 10 bases in the middle.

The CDR3 nucleotides are TGTGCCAGCAGTTTACCTAGGACAGGGGCGCAGTATTTT. It is translated as CASSLPRTGAQYF. The chain carries TRBV27 and TRBJ2-3, with 9 bases that match TRBD1. CDR1 is MNHEY and CDR2 is SMNVEV in the germline V gene (reference sequence). V lost 2 bases and J lost 10; bases outside the gene matches: 4. The CDR3 length is 13 residues.

The genes are TRBV2 and TRBJ2-2; D perhaps matches TRBD1 (5 bases). In germline, CDR1 is SNHLY, CDR2 FYNNEI. The CDR3 has 15 amino acids. V lost 8 bases and J 1 base, leaving 14 bases between the germline ends. The CDR3 protein is CASVGRARNTGELFF. DNA of the CDR3: TGTGCCAGCGTCGGCAGGGCGAGGAACACCGGGGAGCTGTTTTTT.

The chain links TRBV25-1 to TRBJ1-1; the D is unclear. The CDR3 spans 14 residues. Between the trimmed V and J ends, which lost 1 base and 4 bases, there was a span of 10 bases. The germline V gene encodes CDR1 MGHDK and CDR2 SYGVNS. The CDR3 protein is CASSEFEGGTEAFF. The CDR3 DNA sequence: TGTGCCAGCAGTGAATTCGAGGGTGGCACTGAAGCTTTCTTT.

V gene TRBV4-2 combines with J gene TRBJ2-2; D call uncertain. This CDR3 has 15 residues. CDR1 and CDR2 (germline): LGHNA, YNFKEQ. V lost 3 bases to trimming and J lost 0 bases, with 8 bases between them. The CDR3 region is CASSQVQSNTGELFF. CDR3 in DNA: TGTGCCAGCAGCCAGGTACAATCGAACACCGGGGAGCTGTTTTTT.

CDR3 sequence reads: CASSIPGQGALEQYF. CDR3 nucleotide sequence: TGTGCCAGCAGCATACCGGGACAGGGGGCGCTCGAGCAGTACTTC. V is TRBV6-6 and J is TRBJ2-7; 12 nucleotides align to TRBD1. The CDR3 is 15 residues long. The V segment lost 6 bases and the J segment 6 bases; nucleotides outside the gene matches: 9. Germline V CDR1 and CDR2: MNHNY, SVGAGI (reference sequence).

V gene TRBV10-2 combines with J gene TRBJ2-5; D is ambiguous. The germline V and J ends were trimmed by 4 bases and 4 bases, with 7 bases remaining between them. CDR1 is WSHSY and CDR2 is SAAADI in the germline V gene. The CDR3 length is 12 residues. CDR3 sequence: CASSVLTETQYF. Written as DNA, the CDR3 is TGCGCCAGCAGTGTACTTACAGAGACCCAGTACTTC.